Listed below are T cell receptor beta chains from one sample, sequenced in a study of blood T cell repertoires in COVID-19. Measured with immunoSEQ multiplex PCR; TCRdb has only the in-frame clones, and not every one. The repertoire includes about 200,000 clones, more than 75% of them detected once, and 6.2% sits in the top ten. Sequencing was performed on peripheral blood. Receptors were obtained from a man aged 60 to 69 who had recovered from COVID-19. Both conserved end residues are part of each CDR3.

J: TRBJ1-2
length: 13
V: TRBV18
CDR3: CASSPTGDYGYTF

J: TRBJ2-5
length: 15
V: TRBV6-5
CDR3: CASRRLAGVSGAQYF

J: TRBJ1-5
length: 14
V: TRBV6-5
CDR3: CASLPVISNQPQHF

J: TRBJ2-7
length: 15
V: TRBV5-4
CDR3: CASRAGVGSSYEQYF

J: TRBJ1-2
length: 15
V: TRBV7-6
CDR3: CASSLLDSANYGYTF

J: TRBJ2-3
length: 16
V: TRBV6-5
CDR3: CASSYSTDEATDTQYF

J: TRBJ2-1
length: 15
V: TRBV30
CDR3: CAWIHPGRTGNEQFF

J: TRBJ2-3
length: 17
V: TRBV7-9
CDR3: CASSLGMAGGPSDTQYF

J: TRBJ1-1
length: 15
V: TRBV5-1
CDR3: CASSRDTPRNTEAFF

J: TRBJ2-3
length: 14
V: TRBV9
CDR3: CASGGGARTDTQYF

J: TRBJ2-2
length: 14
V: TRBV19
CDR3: CASNVAGVPGELFF

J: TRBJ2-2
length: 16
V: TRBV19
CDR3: CASSRSPYPDTGELFF

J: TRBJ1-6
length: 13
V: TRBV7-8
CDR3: CASSLEGDSPLHF

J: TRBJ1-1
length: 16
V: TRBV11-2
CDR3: CASSYPTGGTNTEAFF

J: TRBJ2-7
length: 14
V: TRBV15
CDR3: CATSRGQGLYEQYF

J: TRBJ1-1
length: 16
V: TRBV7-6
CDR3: CASSSTGQVGNTEAFF

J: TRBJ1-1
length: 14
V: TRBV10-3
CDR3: CAISESLGNTEAFF

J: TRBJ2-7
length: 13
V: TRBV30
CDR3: CAWSVQLGDEQYF

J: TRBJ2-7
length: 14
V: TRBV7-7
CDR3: CASSRGPSSYEQYF

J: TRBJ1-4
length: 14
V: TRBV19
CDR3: CASSRSGGVEKLFF

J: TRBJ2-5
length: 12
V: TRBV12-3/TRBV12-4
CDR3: CASRGLAETQYF

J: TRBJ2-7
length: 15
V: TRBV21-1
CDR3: CASSKKQGQGYEQYF

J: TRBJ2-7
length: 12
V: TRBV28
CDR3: CASSLLRGEQYF

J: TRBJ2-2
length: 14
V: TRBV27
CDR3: CASSWTVSTGELFF

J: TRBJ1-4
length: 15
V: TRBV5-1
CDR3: CASSSTGRGGEKLFF

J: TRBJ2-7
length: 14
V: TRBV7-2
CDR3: CASSLQGAPYEQYF

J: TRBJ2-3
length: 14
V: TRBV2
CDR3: CASSAQGSTDTQYF

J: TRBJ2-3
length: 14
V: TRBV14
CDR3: CASSPAGATDTQYF

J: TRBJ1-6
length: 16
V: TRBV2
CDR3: CASSPRDRVHNSPLHF

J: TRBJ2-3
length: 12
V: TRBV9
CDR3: CASSVATDTQYF

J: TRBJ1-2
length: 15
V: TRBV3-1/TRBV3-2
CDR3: CASSARDSDRYGYTF

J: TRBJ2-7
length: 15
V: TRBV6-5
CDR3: CASSYSQGVTYEQYF

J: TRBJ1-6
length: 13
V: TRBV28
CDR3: CASLGQGFSPLHF

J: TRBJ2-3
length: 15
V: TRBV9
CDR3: CASSVTSGVADTQYF

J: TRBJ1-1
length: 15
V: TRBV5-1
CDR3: CASSSRGPFNTEAFF

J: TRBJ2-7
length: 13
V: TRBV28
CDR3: CASSGGGSDEQYF

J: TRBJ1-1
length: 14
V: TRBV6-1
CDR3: CASSDNPIYTEAFF

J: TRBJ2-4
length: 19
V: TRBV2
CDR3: CASSEGTGAGGYAKNIQYF

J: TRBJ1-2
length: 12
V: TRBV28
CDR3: CASKVALYGYTF

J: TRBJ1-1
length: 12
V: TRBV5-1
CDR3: CASSSRDTEAFF

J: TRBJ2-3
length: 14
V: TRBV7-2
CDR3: CASSLSGSTDTQYF

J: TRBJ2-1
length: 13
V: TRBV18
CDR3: CASSLTSYNEQFF

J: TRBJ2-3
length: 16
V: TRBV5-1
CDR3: CASSLVGAGGTDTQYF

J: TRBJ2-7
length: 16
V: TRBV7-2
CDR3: CASSARGLAGFHEQYF

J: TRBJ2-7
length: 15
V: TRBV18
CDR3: CASSRGQASSYEQYF

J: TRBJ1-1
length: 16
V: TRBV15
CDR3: CATSRVQTVSNTEAFF

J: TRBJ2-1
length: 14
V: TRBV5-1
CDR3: CASSKGLAGNEQFF